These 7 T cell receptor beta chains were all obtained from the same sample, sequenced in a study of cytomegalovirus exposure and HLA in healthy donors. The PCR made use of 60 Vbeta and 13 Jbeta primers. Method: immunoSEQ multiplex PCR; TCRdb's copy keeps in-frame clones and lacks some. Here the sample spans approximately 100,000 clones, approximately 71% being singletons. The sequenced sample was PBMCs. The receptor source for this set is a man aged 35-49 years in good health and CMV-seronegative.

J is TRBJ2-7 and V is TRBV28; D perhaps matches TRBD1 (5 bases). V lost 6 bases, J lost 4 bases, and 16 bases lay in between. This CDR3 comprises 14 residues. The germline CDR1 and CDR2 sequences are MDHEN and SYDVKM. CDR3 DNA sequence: TGTGCCAGCAGCCCGGTAGGGGTCGAATACGAGCAGTACTTC. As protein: CASSPVGVEYEQYF.

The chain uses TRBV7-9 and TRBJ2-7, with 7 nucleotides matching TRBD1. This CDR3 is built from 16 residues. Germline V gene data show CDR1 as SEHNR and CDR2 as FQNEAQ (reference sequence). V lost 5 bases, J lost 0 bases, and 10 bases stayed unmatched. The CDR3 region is CASSPITGEPSYEQYF. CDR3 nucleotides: TGTGCCAGCAGCCCGATTACAGGGGAACCCTCCTACGAGCAGTACTTC.

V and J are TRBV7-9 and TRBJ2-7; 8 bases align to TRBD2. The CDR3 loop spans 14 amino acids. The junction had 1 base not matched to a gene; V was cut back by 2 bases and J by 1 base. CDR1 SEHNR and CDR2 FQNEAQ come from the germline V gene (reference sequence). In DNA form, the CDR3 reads TGTGCCAGCAGCTTATCGGGGGGGTCCTACGAGCAGTACTTC. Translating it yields CASSLSGGSYEQYF.

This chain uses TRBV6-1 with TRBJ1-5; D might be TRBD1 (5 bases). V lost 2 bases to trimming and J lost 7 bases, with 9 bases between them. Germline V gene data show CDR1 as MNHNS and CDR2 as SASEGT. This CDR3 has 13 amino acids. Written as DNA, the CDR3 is TGTGCCAGCAGTGAAAGGAGGGACCAGCCCCAGCATTTT. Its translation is CASSERRDQPQHF.

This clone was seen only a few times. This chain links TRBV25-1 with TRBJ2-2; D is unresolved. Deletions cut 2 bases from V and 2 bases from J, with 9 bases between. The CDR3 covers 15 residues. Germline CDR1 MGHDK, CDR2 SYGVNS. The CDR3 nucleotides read TGTGCCAGCAGTGAAGGTAGTCACAACACCGGGGAGCTGTTTTTT. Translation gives CASSEGSHNTGELFF.

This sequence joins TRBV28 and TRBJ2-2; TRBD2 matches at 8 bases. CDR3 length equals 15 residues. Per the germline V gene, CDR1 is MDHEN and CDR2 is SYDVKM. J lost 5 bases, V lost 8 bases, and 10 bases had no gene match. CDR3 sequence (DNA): TGTGCCAGCTATCGGGGGGGCCCTCTTACCGGGGAGCTGTTTTTT. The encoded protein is CASYRGGPLTGELFF.

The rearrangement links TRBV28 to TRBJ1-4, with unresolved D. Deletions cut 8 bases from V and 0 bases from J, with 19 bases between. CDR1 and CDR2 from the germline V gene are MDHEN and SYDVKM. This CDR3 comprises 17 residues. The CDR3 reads CASRPVFRDATNEKLFF. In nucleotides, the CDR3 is TGTGCCAGCCGACCGGTGTTTCGGGATGCAACTAATGAAAAACTGTTTTTT.